A single sample gave rise to the 17 T cell receptor beta chains below, sequenced in a study of response to subunit inactivated influenza vaccine. TCRdb analysed the RT-PCR reads with MiXCR anew, one entry per CDR3 protein. The sample has 600,000 to 850,000 distinct CDR3 sequences, 12% to 15% seen once. The sequencing here drew on PBMCs from blood, taken roughly 2 weeks before vaccination. The source of these receptors is a man in his fifties who received an inactivated influenza vaccine.

The chain couples TRBV7-9 to TRBJ2-1; D is possibly TRBD1 or TRBD2 (5 bases each). This CDR3 contains 15 residues. Per germline, CDR1 SEHNR and CDR2 FQNEAQ (reference sequence). Trimming cost V 5 bases and J 7 bases, with 18 bases left between them. As DNA, the CDR3 is TGTGCCAGCAGCCCTAATTCCGGGACGAGGAATGAGCAGTTCTTC. It specifies CASSPNSGTRNEQFF.

This clonotype has more than one count but fewer than ten. As DNA, the CDR3 is TGTGCCAGCAGTTTTGGCAGGGCCCCCACAGATACGCAGTATTTT. The encoded protein is CASSFGRAPTDTQYF. This chain joins TRBV12-3 or TRBV12-4 and TRBJ2-3; a weak D match, TRBD1 (5 bases). The length of the CDR3 is 15 residues. V was trimmed by 3 bases and J by 2 bases, leaving 12 bases between them.

The chain couples TRBV5-6 to TRBJ2-6; TRBD2 aligns across 9 bases. J was trimmed by 0 bases and V by 5 bases; bases with no gene match: 9. CDR3 size: 18 residues. Germline CDR1 and CDR2: SGHDT and YYEEEE. This chain's CDR3 is CASSKPSGAGSGANVLTF. DNA for the CDR3: TGTGCCAGCAGTAAACCTAGCGGGGCAGGCTCTGGGGCCAACGTCCTGACTTTC.

The chain carries TRBV29-1 and TRBJ2-7, with 10 bases aligning to TRBD1. This CDR3 region has 13 residues. The junction had 6 bases not matched to a gene; V was cut back by 6 bases and J by 4 bases. Germline V gene lookup returns CDR1 SQVTM and CDR2 ANQGSEA. The CDR3 DNA is TGCAGCGTGGGGGACAGGGGAGGGTACGAGCAGTACTTC. Its protein is CSVGDRGGYEQYF.

This clonotype has more than one count but fewer than ten. The chain carries TRBV5-1 and TRBJ2-5, with a possible D match to TRBD1 (6 bases). V shed 2 bases and J shed 5 bases, with 13 bases lying between them. The CDR3 consists of 14 residues. Germline CDR1 is SGHRS and CDR2 is YFSETQ. DNA of the CDR3: TGCGCCAGCAGCTTCCAGGGGAGAAAGGAGACCCAGTACTTC. It translates to CASSFQGRKETQYF.

This clonotype was recorded only once. One base away lies a much larger clone, so this may be a sequencing read error. The chain uses TRBV5-1 and TRBJ1-1; the D gene is possibly TRBD1 (5 bases). The CDR3 loop spans 14 amino acids. CDR1 is SGHRS, CDR2 YFSETQ, per germline. Deletions cut 3 bases from V and 2 bases from J, with 11 bases between. The CDR3: CASSWGTTNTEAFF. The CDR3 coding sequence is TGCGCCAGCAGCTGGGGCACGACAAACACTGAAGCTTTCTTT. Full variable domain (rest looked up from reference TRBV5-1 and TRBJ1-1): KAGVTQTPRYLIKTRGQQVTLSCSPISGHRSVSWYQQTPGQGLQFLFEYFSETQRNKGNFPGRFSGRQFSNSRSEMNVSTLELGDSALYLCASSWGTTNTEAFFGQGTRLTVV.

This chain uses TRBV20-1 with TRBJ2-1, with 9 nucleotides matching TRBD2. With 0 bases clipped from V and 0 bases from J, the junction kept 12 bases outside the gene matches. The CDR3 runs 19 residues. Germline V CDR1 and CDR2: DFQATT, SNEGSKA (reference sequence). CDR3 nucleotides: TGCAGTGCTAGAGATAGTAGGGCGGGAGGGCCCAGCTCCTACAATGAGCAGTTCTTC. It specifies CSARDSRAGGPSSYNEQFF.

The V and J genes are TRBV19 and TRBJ2-1; TRBD2 might be the D (6 bases). Germline assignment: CDR1 LNHDA and CDR2 SQIVND (reference sequence). V was pared by 5 bases and J by 6 bases, with 17 bases between. This CDR3 spans 15 amino acids. The CDR3 coding sequence is TGTGCCAGTAGTTTTAGCGGCAGGGCGGGCAATGAGCAGTTCTTC. It is translated as CASSFSGRAGNEQFF. Complete variable domain (other parts from reference TRBV19 and TRBJ2-1): DGGITQSPKYLFRKEGQNVTLSCEQNLNHDAMYWYRQDPGQGLRLIYYSQIVNDFQKGDIAEGYSVSREKKESFPLTVTSAQKNPTAFYLCASSFSGRAGNEQFFGPGTRLTVL.

This clonotype was observed at least ten times. The chain couples TRBV28 to TRBJ2-2; no clear D gene. The CDR3 extends over 16 amino acids. Germline CDR1 and CDR2: MDHEN and SYDVKM. The V end was cut by 6 bases, the J end by 5 bases, with 19 bases between. CDR3 protein: CASSPLGRPSTGELFF. In DNA form, the CDR3 reads TGTGCCAGCAGCCCACTCGGACGGCCGTCTACCGGGGAGCTGTTTTTT.

The gene calls are TRBV20-1 and TRBJ1-6; the D gene is possibly TRBD1 (5 bases). CDR3 size: 14 residues. CDR1 DFQATT and CDR2 SNEGSKA come from the germline V gene (reference sequence). V was shortened by 3 bases and J by 10 bases, with 16 bases between the two germline ends. DNA for the CDR3: TGCAGTGCTAGCCAGGACACGGGGAAATCACCCCTCCACTTT. Translation gives CSASQDTGKSPLHF.

This clonotype was counted at least ten times. This chain's CDR3 is CASSQARAVADTQYF. For the CDR3, the DNA is TGTGCCAGCAGCCAAGCCAGGGCGGTGGCAGATACGCAGTATTTT. This chain links TRBV7-9 with TRBJ2-3; D is perhaps TRBD1 (5 bases). The CDR3 contains 15 residues. The germline V and J ends were trimmed by 5 bases and 4 bases, with 16 bases remaining between them. Looked up from germline, CDR1 is SEHNR and CDR2 is FQNEAQ (reference sequence).

This clonotype has a handful of counts. The V gene is TRBV6-6, the J gene TRBJ2-7, with 10 bases fitting TRBD2. Germline CDR1 reads MNHNY; CDR2 reads SVGAGI (reference sequence). Losses at the gene ends were 10 bases for V and 3 bases for J; bases not matched to a gene: 6. CDR3 length equals 13 residues. The CDR3: CATLAGAFYEQYF. In nucleotides, the CDR3 is TGTGCCACCCTAGCGGGGGCCTTCTACGAGCAGTACTTC.

This clonotype was observed many times. The chain couples TRBV20-1 to TRBJ1-2; D gene uncertain. The CDR3 is 13 residues long. The V end was cut by 3 bases, the J end by 6 bases, with 14 bases between. The germline V gene has CDR1 DFQATT and CDR2 SNEGSKA (reference sequence). The DNA of the CDR3 is TGCAGTGCTAGGGGCAACGCTGTACATGGCTACACCTTC. This sequence encodes CSARGNAVHGYTF.

Many counts were recorded for this clonotype. The chain links TRBV20-1 to TRBJ1-5; D is unclear. V dropped 0 bases and J dropped 4 bases, with 10 bases sitting between them. The germline V gene has CDR1 DFQATT and CDR2 SNEGSKA (reference sequence). The CDR3 runs 14 residues. The CDR3, as DNA: TGCAGTGCTAGAGATCCCTACCGAAATCAGCCCCAGCATTTT. Its protein is CSARDPYRNQPQHF.

This chain connects TRBV15 to TRBJ2-7; D not certain. Germline lookup yields CDR1 LNHNV and CDR2 YYDKDF (reference sequence). The length of the CDR3 is 14 residues. Trimming pared 3 bases from V and 0 bases from J, leaving 9 bases between. The CDR3 bases are TGTGCCACCAGCAGCTCGCGGAGCTCCTACGAGCAGTACTTC. Translating gives CATSSSRSSYEQYF. Full variable domain (missing parts from reference TRBV15 and TRBJ2-7): DAMVIQNPRYQVTQFGKPVTLSCSQTLNHNVMYWYQQKSSQAPKLLFHYYDKDFNNEADTPDNFQSRRPNTSFCFLDIRSPGLGDTAMYLCATSSSRSSYEQYFGPGTRLTVT.

In this sample, this clonotype turned up a few times. V and J are TRBV15 and TRBJ2-1, with 7 nucleotides matching TRBD2. Germline V gene data show CDR1 as LNHNV and CDR2 as YYDKDF (reference sequence). V shed 2 bases, J shed 1 base, and the junction held 11 bases outside the gene matches. This CDR3 region has 18 residues. As DNA, the CDR3 is TGTGCCACCAGCAGACCCCTTCGGGGGGAACTTTCCTACAATGAGCAGTTCTTC. It encodes CATSRPLRGELSYNEQFF.

The V call is TRBV20-1, the J call TRBJ2-1, with a possible D match to TRBD1 (6 bases). Germline V gene data show CDR1 as DFQATT and CDR2 as SNEGSKA (reference sequence). CDR3 length: 15 amino acids. V was shortened by 6 bases and J by 0 bases, with 15 bases between the two germline ends. CDR3 protein: CSAPRPGDSYNEQFF. CDR3 coding DNA: TGCAGTGCCCCTCGGCCAGGGGACTCCTACAATGAGCAGTTCTTC.